This TCR beta chain was retrieved from a study of blood T cell repertoires in COVID-19. As for the study in general: COVID-19 samples collected from the United States, Italy and Spain covered acute and convalescent phases.

CDR1 is LGHDT and CDR2 is YNNKEL in the germline V gene (reference sequence). The CDR3 has 15 amino acids. V dropped 1 base and J dropped 4 bases, with 12 bases sitting between them. Data came from immunoSEQ multiplex PCR; TCRdb stores just in-frame clones and leaves some out. The sample gives approximately 94,000 clones, about 89% of which show up once; roughly 1.9% is in the top ten. The TCR sequence derives from a man aged 45 to 65 with active COVID-19. This chain connects TRBV3-1 (or the pseudogene TRBV3-2) to TRBJ2-3; the D gene is possibly TRBD2 (5 bases). Sequenced: peripheral blood. The CDR3 here is CASSQVLRRSDTQYF. DNA of the CDR3: TGTGCCAGCAGCCAAGTACTCCGGAGGTCAGATACGCAGTATTTT.